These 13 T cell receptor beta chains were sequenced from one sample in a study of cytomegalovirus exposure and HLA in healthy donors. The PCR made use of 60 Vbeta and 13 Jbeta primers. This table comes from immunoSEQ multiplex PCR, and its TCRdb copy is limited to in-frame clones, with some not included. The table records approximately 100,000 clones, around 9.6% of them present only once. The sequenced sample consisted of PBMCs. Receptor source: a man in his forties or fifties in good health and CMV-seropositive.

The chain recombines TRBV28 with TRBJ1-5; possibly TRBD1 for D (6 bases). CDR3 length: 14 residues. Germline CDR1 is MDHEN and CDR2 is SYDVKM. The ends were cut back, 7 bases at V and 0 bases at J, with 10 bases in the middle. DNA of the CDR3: TGTGCCAGCAACGACAGGAATAGCAATCAGCCCCAGCATTTT. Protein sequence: CASNDRNSNQPQHF.

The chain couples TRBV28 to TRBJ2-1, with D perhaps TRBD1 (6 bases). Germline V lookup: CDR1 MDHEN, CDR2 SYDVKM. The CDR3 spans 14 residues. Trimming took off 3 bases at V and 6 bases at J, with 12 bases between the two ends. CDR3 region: CASSLTGQFNEQFF. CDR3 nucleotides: TGTGCCAGCAGTTTGACGGGACAATTCAATGAGCAGTTCTTC. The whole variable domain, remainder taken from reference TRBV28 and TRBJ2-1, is DVKVTQSSRYLVKRTGEKVFLECVQDMDHENMFWYRQDPGLGLRLIYFSYDVKMKEKGDIPEGYSVSREKKERFSLILESASTNQTSMYLCASSLTGQFNEQFFGPGTRLTVL.

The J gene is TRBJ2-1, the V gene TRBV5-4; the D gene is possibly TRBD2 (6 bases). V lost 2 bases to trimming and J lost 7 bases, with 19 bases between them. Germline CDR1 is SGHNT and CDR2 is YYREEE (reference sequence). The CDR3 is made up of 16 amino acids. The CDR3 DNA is TGTGCCAGCAGCTTCGACGGAGGGGCTAGGCCGAATGAGCAGTTCTTC. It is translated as CASSFDGGARPNEQFF.

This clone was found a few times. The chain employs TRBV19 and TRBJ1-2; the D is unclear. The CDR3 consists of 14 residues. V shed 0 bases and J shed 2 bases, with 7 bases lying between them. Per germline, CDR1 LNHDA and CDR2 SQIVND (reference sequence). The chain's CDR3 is CASSIDAGNYGYTF. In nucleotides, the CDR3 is TGTGCCAGTAGTATAGACGCAGGAAACTATGGCTACACCTTC.

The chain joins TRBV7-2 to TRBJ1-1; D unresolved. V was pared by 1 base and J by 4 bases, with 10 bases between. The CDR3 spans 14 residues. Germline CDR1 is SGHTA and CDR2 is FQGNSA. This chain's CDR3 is CASSLVGGSTEAFF. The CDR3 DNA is TGTGCCAGCAGCTTAGTAGGCGGGAGCACTGAAGCTTTCTTT.

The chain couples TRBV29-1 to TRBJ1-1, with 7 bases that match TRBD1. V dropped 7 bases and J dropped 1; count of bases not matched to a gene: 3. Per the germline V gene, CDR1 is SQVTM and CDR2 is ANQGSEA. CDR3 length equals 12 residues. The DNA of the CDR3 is TGCAGCGCTCGGACAGGGAACACTGAAGCTTTCTTT. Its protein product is CSARTGNTEAFF.

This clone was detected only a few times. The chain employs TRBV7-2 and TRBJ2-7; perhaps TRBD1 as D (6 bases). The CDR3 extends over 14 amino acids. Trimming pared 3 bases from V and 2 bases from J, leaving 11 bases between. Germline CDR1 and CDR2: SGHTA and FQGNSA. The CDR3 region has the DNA TGTGCCAGCAGCTTCGGTGGGGGCGCCTACGAGCAGTACTTC. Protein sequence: CASSFGGGAYEQYF.

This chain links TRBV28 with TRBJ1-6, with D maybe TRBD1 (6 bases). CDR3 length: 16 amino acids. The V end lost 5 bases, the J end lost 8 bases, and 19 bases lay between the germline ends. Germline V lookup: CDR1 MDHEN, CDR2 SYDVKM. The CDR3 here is CASSRTEGTNYSPLHF. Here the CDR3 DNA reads TGTGCCAGCAGTAGGACAGAGGGGACTAATTATTCACCCCTCCACTTT.

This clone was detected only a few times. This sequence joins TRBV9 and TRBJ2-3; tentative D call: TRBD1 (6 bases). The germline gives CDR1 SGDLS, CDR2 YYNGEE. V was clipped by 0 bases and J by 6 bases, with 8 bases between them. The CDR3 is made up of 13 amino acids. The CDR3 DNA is TGTGCCAGCAGCGTAGGGACAGCGGATACGCAGTATTTT. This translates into CASSVGTADTQYF.

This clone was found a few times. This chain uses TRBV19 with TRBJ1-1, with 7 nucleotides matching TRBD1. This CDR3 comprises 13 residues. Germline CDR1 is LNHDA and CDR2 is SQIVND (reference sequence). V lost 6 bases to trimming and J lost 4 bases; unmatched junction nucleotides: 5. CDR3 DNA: TGTGCCAGTAGCCTACAGGGGTCCACTGAAGCTTTCTTT. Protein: CASSLQGSTEAFF. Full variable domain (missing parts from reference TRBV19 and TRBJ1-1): DGGITQSPKYLFRKEGQNVTLSCEQNLNHDAMYWYRQDPGQGLRLIYYSQIVNDFQKGDIAEGYSVSREKKESFPLTVTSAQKNPTAFYLCASSLQGSTEAFFGQGTRLTVV.

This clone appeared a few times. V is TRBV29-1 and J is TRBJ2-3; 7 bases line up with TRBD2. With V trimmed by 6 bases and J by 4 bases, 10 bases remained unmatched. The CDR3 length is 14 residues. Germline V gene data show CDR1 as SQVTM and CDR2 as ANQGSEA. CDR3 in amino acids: CSVGGGGWPDTQYF. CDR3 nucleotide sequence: TGCAGCGTAGGCGGCGGGGGTTGGCCAGATACGCAGTATTTT.

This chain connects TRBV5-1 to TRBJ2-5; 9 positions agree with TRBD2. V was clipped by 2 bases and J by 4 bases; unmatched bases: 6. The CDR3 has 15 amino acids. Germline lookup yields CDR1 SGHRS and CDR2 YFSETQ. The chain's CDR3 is CASSFGGRGGETQYF. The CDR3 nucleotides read TGCGCCAGCAGCTTCGGCGGGAGGGGAGGAGAGACCCAGTACTTC.

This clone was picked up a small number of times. DNA of the CDR3: TGTGCCAGCAACGGCCCCGGGACAGGGAATCAGCCCCAGCATTTT. Amino acid sequence: CASNGPGTGNQPQHF. V usage is TRBV2 and J usage is TRBJ1-5; 9 positions match TRBD1. This CDR3 has 15 residues. CDR1 and CDR2 (germline): SNHLY, FYNNEI. Trimming at V came to 7 bases and at J to 4 bases, leaving 8 bases not matched to a gene.